The T cell receptor beta chain under discussion was sequenced for a study of T cell responses to AZD1222 COVID-19 vaccine. For the study at large: Pooled samples include second doses given at about 4 or 12 weeks. Regarding the study as a whole: Rises in breadth and depth of Spike-specific TCRs came after two AZD1222 doses. The span of vaccine-associated CD4 TCRs extended across spike, with dominance at 160-218 and 743-854.

The V end lost 1 base, the J end lost 4 bases, and 17 bases lay between the germline ends. This CDR3 contains 17 residues. Per the germline V gene, CDR1 is SEHNR and CDR2 is FQNEAQ (reference sequence). Points on this clone: Its antigen is undetermined.

Here immunoSEQ multiplex PCR was the method, and the copy in TCRdb shows in-frame clones only, minus some. This sample has roughly 78,000 clones, with nearly 85% found just once. The material sequenced was peripheral blood, taken on day 0 of AZD1222 vaccination. This chain uses TRBV7-9 with TRBJ1-3, with D perhaps matching TRBD1 (6 bases). This sequence was found in an adult in good health. In DNA, the CDR3 is TGTGCCAGCAGCTTAGGAGGGTGGGGGACACAAGGAAACACCATATATTTT. This sequence encodes CASSLGGWGTQGNTIYF.